A selection of T cell receptor beta chains follows, all from one sample in a study of T cells in tuberculosis. Generated by immunoSEQ multiplex PCR, the TCRdb table keeps only in-frame clones and is missing some. The sample holds about 34,000 clones, 80% to 95% seen once. The sequencing sample was made of PBMCs. The receptors derive from a donor aged 10-30 years with latent tuberculosis or without tuberculosis infection. The CDR3 runs from the conserved cysteine through the conserved F or W. Each record gives: D gene, clone size, V gene, J gene, CDR3 length, CDR3 protein, CDR3 DNA. The D gene is left open where the match is weak. Clone size is given for some rows only: seen once, a few or many times, or a class if the clone is expanded.

d_gene: TRBD1
abundance: -
v_gene: TRBV28
j_gene: TRBJ1-5
len: 17
CDR3aa: CASSLYGQALSNQPQHF
CDR3nt: TGTGCCAGCAGTTTATATGGACAGGCCCTTAGCAATCAGCCCCAGCATTTT

d_gene: -
abundance: -
v_gene: TRBV7-9
j_gene: TRBJ2-1
len: 14
CDR3aa: CASSPFVLYNEQFF
CDR3nt: TGTGCCAGCAGCCCCTTCGTATTGTACAATGAGCAGTTCTTC

d_gene: -
abundance: -
v_gene: TRBV11-2
j_gene: TRBJ2-1
len: 14
CDR3aa: CASSLWSGYNEQFF
CDR3nt: TGTGCCAGCAGCTTATGGTCAGGGTACAATGAGCAGTTCTTC

d_gene: TRBD2
abundance: -
v_gene: TRBV9
j_gene: TRBJ2-3
len: 16
CDR3aa: CASSVTSGQVADTQYF
CDR3nt: TGTGCCAGCAGCGTCACTAGCGGGCAAGTAGCAGATACGCAGTATTTT

d_gene: TRBD1
abundance: once
v_gene: TRBV15
j_gene: TRBJ1-5
len: 14
CDR3aa: CATSGRGQNQPQHF
CDR3nt: TGTGCCACCAGTGGCAGGGGGCAGAATCAGCCCCAGCATTTT

d_gene: TRBD1
abundance: -
v_gene: TRBV19
j_gene: TRBJ1-1
len: 16
CDR3aa: CASSVRGRIMNTEAFF
CDR3nt: TGTGCCAGTAGCGTCAGGGGGCGAATCATGAACACTGAAGCTTTCTTT

d_gene: -
abundance: -
v_gene: TRBV29-1
j_gene: TRBJ2-3
len: 12
CDR3aa: CSVEASPDTQYF
CDR3nt: TGCAGCGTTGAGGCTTCGCCAGATACGCAGTATTTT

d_gene: TRBD1
abundance: -
v_gene: TRBV15
j_gene: TRBJ1-1
len: 15
CDR3aa: CATSRDPDRAGEAFF
CDR3nt: TGTGCCACCAGCAGAGACCCCGACAGGGCCGGTGAAGCTTTCTTT

d_gene: -
abundance: once
v_gene: TRBV7-9
j_gene: TRBJ1-2
len: 12
CDR3aa: CASSTWARGYTF
CDR3nt: TGTGCCAGCAGCACTTGGGCTCGCGGCTACACCTTC

d_gene: TRBD2
abundance: once
v_gene: TRBV9
j_gene: TRBJ2-7
len: 15
CDR3aa: CASSVGGGGAYEQYF
CDR3nt: TGTGCCAGCAGCGTAGGTGGCGGGGGGGCCTACGAGCAGTACTTC

d_gene: -
abundance: -
v_gene: TRBV27
j_gene: TRBJ2-3
len: 13
CDR3aa: CASSLFGTDTQYF
CDR3nt: TGTGCCAGCAGTTTATTCGGCACAGATACGCAGTATTTT

d_gene: -
abundance: -
v_gene: TRBV5-6
j_gene: TRBJ1-2
len: 15
CDR3aa: CASSLDYVPRGGYTF
CDR3nt: TGTGCCAGCAGCTTGGATTATGTGCCCAGGGGTGGCTACACCTTC

d_gene: TRBD2
abundance: -
v_gene: TRBV30
j_gene: TRBJ2-7
len: 15
CDR3aa: CAWSVRLAGAYEQYF
CDR3nt: TGTGCCTGGAGTGTTCGGCTAGCGGGAGCCTACGAGCAGTACTTC

d_gene: TRBD2
abundance: -
v_gene: TRBV10-3
j_gene: TRBJ2-1
len: 13
CDR3aa: CAIRSGIEWEQFF
CDR3nt: TGTGCCATCCGAAGCGGGATCGAATGGGAGCAGTTCTTC

d_gene: -
abundance: -
v_gene: TRBV7-9
j_gene: TRBJ2-7
len: 13
CDR3aa: CASSLAIFEWQYF
CDR3nt: TGTGCCAGCAGCTTAGCGATTTTCGAGTGGCAGTACTTC